This TCR beta chain was recovered during a study of CD8 T cells in Susac syndrome. On this clonotype: What it binds is not known.

Random-hexamer reverse transcription was applied to roughly 0.5 to 1 ug RNA. TCRdb reanalysed the immunoSEQ multiplex PCR reads using MiXCR and keeps one entry per CDR3 protein. The data show 130,000 or so distinct CDR3 sequences, roughly 94% seen once. The study, taken as a whole, reports: The study admitted that it had a relatively small number of individuals in its TCR sequencing and HLA analysis.

CDR3 length equals 12 residues. V gave up 4 bases and J gave up 6 bases, with 8 bases separating them. Germline loops: CDR1 SGHVS, CDR2 FNYEAQ. Patients with Susac syndrome met the recently defined diagnostic criteria for definite or probable disease. This rearrangement joins TRBV7-6 to TRBJ2-3, with D uncertain. The source of this sequence is a human donor with Susac syndrome. The material sequenced was CD8+ T cells from PBMCs. The CDR3 region is CASSSDGDTQYF. CDR3 coding DNA: TGTGCCAGCAGCTCAGACGGCGATACGCAGTATTTT.